This T cell receptor (beta chain) was obtained from a study of response to subunit inactivated influenza vaccine. V dropped 7 bases and J dropped 3 bases, with 13 bases sitting between them. The CDR3 is 13 amino acids. CDR1 and CDR2 (germline): MNHNS, SASEGT. MiXCR was run by TCRdb on the RT-PCR reads, yielding one entry per CDR3 protein. The data contain a few hundred thousand distinct CDR3 sequences, 6.5% to 8% of them singletons. The receptor was isolated from a man aged 50-75 years who received an inactivated influenza vaccine. The chain couples TRBV6-1 to TRBJ2-7; D gene ambiguous. The sequencing here drew on PBMCs from blood, taken around 25 months after vaccination. CDR3 nucleotide sequence: TGTGCCAGCACCCTCCAAAAGGACTACGAGCAGTACTTC. Protein product: CASTLQKDYEQYF.